The entry that follows covers one TCR beta chain sequence. Its antigen is not known. Germline V lookup: CDR1 LNHDA, CDR2 SQIVND (reference sequence). This CDR3 spans 15 amino acids. V lost 9 bases and J lost 4, with 19 bases in between. This table comes from immunoSEQ multiplex PCR, and its TCRdb copy is limited to in-frame clones, with some not included. The table lists tens of thousands of clones, 69% of them singletons, with 9.5% to 15% in the top ten. This entry comes from a study of cytotoxic CD8 clonotypes in ibrutinib-treated CLL. Library input was approximately 1.8 micrograms of DNA from cryopreserved PBMCs. Study-level points and caveats: Ibrutinib response saw clonality rise, and progression saw it return toward baseline. Contraction or stability on treatment was seen for public clonotypes, which were uncommon.

The source material was PBMCs, sampled after 12 months of ibrutinib treatment. This clonotype was obtained from a human donor with chronic lymphocytic leukemia. The chain links TRBV19 to TRBJ2-1; no clear D. CDR3 protein: CASLALGGGYNEQFF. The CDR3 bases are TGTGCCAGCTTGGCTCTGGGCGGCGGTTACAATGAGCAGTTCTTC.